The 14 T cell receptor beta chains given below trace back to one sample, sequenced in a study of T-cell memory formation after mild COVID-19. MiXCR was run by TCRdb on the 5' RACE reads, yielding one entry per CDR3 protein. The data show under 110,000 distinct CDR3 sequences, over 15% seen once. Sequencing used PBMCs or a T cell subset sorted from them (not recorded which). All receptors derive from an adult woman who had mild COVID-19 (a few samples of this study predate the infection). Cell type and time point are not known.

This chain uses TRBV12-3 or TRBV12-4 with TRBJ1-1; 12 nucleotides align to TRBD1. CDR3 length equals 17 residues. The junction had 8 bases not matched to a gene; V was cut back by 6 bases and J by 0 bases. The CDR3 region has the DNA TGTGCCAGCAGCTATTCGGGACAGGGGGCGTTGAACACTGAAGCTTTCTTT. As protein: CASSYSGQGALNTEAFF.

This clonotype was recorded a few times. J is TRBJ2-7 and V is TRBV9, with D possibly matching TRBD1 (6 bases). There are 14 residues in the CDR3. Per germline, CDR1 SGDLS and CDR2 YYNGEE. Trimming pared 3 bases from V and 4 bases from J, leaving 14 bases between. In nucleotides, the CDR3 is TGTGCCAGCAGCGCCCAGGACAGAGCTTACGAGCAGTACTTC. Amino acid sequence: CASSAQDRAYEQYF. Together with reference TRBV9 and TRBJ2-7, the CDR3 gives the full variable domain: DSGVTQTPKHLITATGQRVTLRCSPRSGDLSVYWYQQSLDQGLQFLIQYYNGEERAKGNILERFSAQQFPDLHSELNLSSLELGDSALYFCASSAQDRAYEQYFGPGTRLTVT.

In this sample, this clonotype turned up many times. The rearrangement links TRBV12-3 or TRBV12-4 to TRBJ2-1; 9 nucleotides agree with TRBD1. V dropped 6 bases and J dropped 3; count of bases not matched to a gene: 3. This CDR3 contains 14 residues. The CDR3 is CASSPGQGYNEQFF. In nucleotides, the CDR3 is TGTGCCAGCAGCCCGGGACAGGGCTACAATGAGCAGTTCTTC.

This clonotype was found many times. The chain couples TRBV4-1 to TRBJ1-2; D unresolved. The germline V and J ends were trimmed by 0 bases and 5 bases, with 4 bases remaining between them. Germline lookup yields CDR1 MGHRA and CDR2 YSYEKL. This CDR3 comprises 12 residues. DNA of the CDR3: TGCGCCAGCAGCCAAGAGGCGTATGGCTACACCTTC. Amino acids: CASSQEAYGYTF.

The sample holds a few counts of this clonotype. The chain has TRBV4-1 and TRBJ1-2; D might be TRBD1 (6 bases). Trimming took 3 bases from V and 8 from J, leaving 19 bases between them. From germline, CDR1 is MGHRA and CDR2 YSYEKL. This CDR3 has 15 residues. CDR3 nucleotides: TGCGCCAGCAGCCAGTACCGGGACATAGCTAACGGCTACACCTTC. This codes for CASSQYRDIANGYTF.

This clonotype has just a few counts. The V call is TRBV11-3, the J call TRBJ1-2, with D possibly matching TRBD1 (5 bases). Germline CDR1 reads SGHNT; CDR2 reads YENEEA. V lost 1 base and J 6 bases, leaving 18 bases between the germline ends. The length of the CDR3 is 16 residues. CDR3 in DNA: TGTGCCAGCAGCTTAGTCACAGAGGGAGGGGCGGATGGCTACACCTTC. Translation: CASSLVTEGGADGYTF.

J is TRBJ1-1 and V is TRBV5-4; tentative D call: TRBD1 (6 bases). Per germline, CDR1 SGHNT and CDR2 YYREEE (reference sequence). V gave up 4 bases and J gave up 6 bases, with 19 bases separating them. The CDR3 spans 15 residues. CDR3 bases: TGTGCCAGCAGCACCACAGGGATCGGGGTCCCTGAAGCTTTCTTT. It codes for CASSTTGIGVPEAFF.

V gene TRBV6-6 combines with J gene TRBJ2-7; D perhaps matches TRBD2 (6 bases). The CDR3 extends over 13 amino acids. Germline CDR1 and CDR2: MNHNY and SVGAGI (reference sequence). Trimming removed 6 bases at V and 7 bases at J, with 16 bases between. The CDR3 reads CASSPKTREEQYF. The CDR3 bases are TGTGCCAGCAGCCCTAAGACTCGGGAGGAGCAGTACTTC.

The V gene is TRBV15, the J gene TRBJ1-1; D is perhaps TRBD1 (6 bases). Germline lookup yields CDR1 LNHNV and CDR2 YYDKDF (reference sequence). This CDR3 region has 15 residues. V was shortened by 5 bases and J by 4 bases, with 17 bases between the two germline ends. CDR3 loop: CATSARGQWGTEAFF. The CDR3 DNA is TGTGCCACCAGCGCCCGCGGACAGTGGGGCACTGAAGCTTTCTTT. The whole variable domain, remainder taken from reference TRBV15 and TRBJ1-1, is DAMVIQNPRYQVTQFGKPVTLSCSQTLNHNVMYWYQQKSSQAPKLLFHYYDKDFNNEADTPDNFQSRRPNTSFCFLDIRSPGLGDTAMYLCATSARGQWGTEAFFGQGTRLTVV.

The chain has TRBV20-1 and TRBJ1-2; 7 bases agree with TRBD1. Germline CDR1 DFQATT, CDR2 SNEGSKA (reference sequence). The ends lost 5 bases at V and 6 bases at J; junction bases unmatched: 12. This CDR3 has 14 residues. DNA of the CDR3: TGCAGTGCTCCCTGGGACAGTGGGCTGGATGGCTACACCTTC. As protein: CSAPWDSGLDGYTF.

DNA of the CDR3: TGCAGCGTTGGTGTACAGGGGAGGGAGCAGTTCTTC. Its protein is CSVGVQGREQFF. The chain recombines TRBV29-1 with TRBJ2-1; the D gene is possibly TRBD1 (7 bases). The germline gives CDR1 SQVTM, CDR2 ANQGSEA. Trimming left V 4 bases short and J 10 bases short, with 14 bases between. The length of the CDR3 is 12 residues.

This clonotype has ten or more counts. V and J are TRBV6-6 and TRBJ2-3, with 9 positions matching TRBD2. The CDR3 sequence is 16 residues long. J lost 3 bases, V lost 5 bases, and 9 bases had no gene match. CDR1 is MNHNY, CDR2 SVGAGI, per germline (reference sequence). CDR3 in amino acids: CASSDNAGGPTDTQYF. Here the CDR3 DNA reads TGTGCCAGCAGTGACAATGCGGGGGGGCCGACAGATACGCAGTATTTT.

The CDR3 DNA is TGCAGTGCCCGTCAGGCTAATGGAAACACCATATATTTT. Translating it yields CSARQANGNTIYF. The rearrangement joins TRBV20-1 to TRBJ1-3; D is uncertain. This CDR3 comprises 13 residues. V dropped 6 bases and J dropped 3 bases, with 12 bases sitting between them. Germline lookup yields CDR1 DFQATT and CDR2 SNEGSKA (reference sequence).

J is TRBJ1-1 and V is TRBV5-1, with a possible D match to TRBD1 (5 bases). The CDR3 contains 13 residues. V shed 4 bases and J shed 4 bases, with 11 bases lying between them. The germline CDR1 and CDR2 sequences are SGHRS and YFSETQ. The CDR3 loop is CASSPAGPTEAFF. CDR3 bases: TGCGCCAGCAGCCCAGCAGGGCCCACTGAAGCTTTCTTT.